This T cell receptor beta chain comes out of a study of T cells in Graves' hyperthyroidism and ophthalmopathy. This clonotype was detected ten times or more. This CDR3 is 17 amino acids long. V gave up 6 bases and J gave up 2 bases, with 17 bases separating them. The TCR beta CDR3 regions underwent amplification using RNA transcripts as the source. When the TCR CDR3 underwent first-round RT-PCR, the HTBI primer set was used. One entry per CDR3 protein, called by TCRdb with MiXCR from the multiplex PCR reads. Of a few hundred thousand distinct CDR3 sequences detected, roughly 20% appear once; the ten largest clones hold about 30%. Stability of Graves' hyperthyroidism was defined as absent ophthalmopathy progression within 18 months.

V is TRBV12-3 or TRBV12-4 and J is TRBJ2-6; D is possibly TRBD1 (5 bases). Sequenced sample: blood. The clonotype comes from a young man with Graves' hyperthyroidism. In DNA form, the CDR3 reads TGTGCCAGCAGCCGGCTTTCCGGCAGGGCTGGGGCCAACGTCCTGACTTTC. This sequence encodes CASSRLSGRAGANVLTF.